The 30 T cell receptor beta chains below all came from one sample that was sequenced in a study of cytotoxic CD8 clonotypes in ibrutinib-treated CLL (dated by TCRdb to about 2021). The library was produced with the immunoSEQ multiplex PCR assay. Drawn from immuneACCESS, this table holds only the in-frame rearrangements with V and J called that TCRdb kept. Clones are partly lost; checked studies trace under half to an unresolved V gene and leave the rest unexplained. The sample contains around 250,000 clones, around 70% of them found a single time. 15% of the sample comes from the top ten. This specimen's time point label, per the study, means: 24 months on ibrutinib. The sample in question was PBMCs, obtained after 24 months of ibrutinib treatment. The origin of the receptors is a human donor with chronic lymphocytic leukemia.

The chain employs TRBV30 and TRBJ2-7, with 9 bases fitting TRBD1. Trimming cost V 0 bases and J 7 bases; bases outside gene matches: 7. The CDR3 runs 14 residues. Germline-derived CDR1 and CDR2 are GTSNPN and SVGIG (reference sequence). Here the CDR3 DNA reads TGTGCCTGGAGTGTCCCGGGACAGGGCTGGGAGCAGTACTTC. Protein: CAWSVPGQGWEQYF.

V is TRBV6-5 and J is TRBJ1-1, with TRBD1 identical over 10 bases. V shed 3 bases, J shed 11 bases, and the junction held 12 bases outside the gene matches. The V gene's germline CDR1 is MNHEY and CDR2 SVGAGI. This CDR3 contains 15 residues. Here the CDR3 reads CASSYGGTGAIQAFF. The CDR3 bases are TGTGCCAGCAGTTATGGTGGGACAGGGGCTATTCAGGCTTTCTTT.

The chain recombines TRBV6-6 with TRBJ2-4; no firm D call. V was trimmed by 1 base and J by 8 bases, leaving 15 bases between them. The germline V gene has CDR1 MNHNY and CDR2 SVGAGI (reference sequence). This CDR3 has 15 residues. The CDR3 bases are TGTGCCAGCAGTTACTACGGGTGGGGTTCTGACATTCAGTACTTC. It codes for CASSYYGWGSDIQYF.

This rearrangement joins TRBV19 to TRBJ1-1, with TRBD1 identical over 8 bases. This CDR3 is 15 amino acids long. Germline V gene sequence: CDR1 LNHDA, CDR2 SQIVND (reference sequence). J lost 3 bases, V lost 3 bases, and 6 bases had no gene match. The chain's CDR3 is CASSMGQVLHTEAFF. The DNA for the CDR3 is TGTGCCAGTAGTATGGGACAGGTCTTGCACACTGAAGCTTTCTTT. Supplemented by reference TRBV19 and TRBJ1-1, the full variable domain reads DGGITQSPKYLFRKEGQNVTLSCEQNLNHDAMYWYRQDPGQGLRLIYYSQIVNDFQKGDIAEGYSVSREKKESFPLTVTSAQKNPTAFYLCASSMGQVLHTEAFFGQGTRLTVV.

The chain carries TRBV7-8 and TRBJ1-5; TRBD1 might be the D (6 bases). Germline V gene data show CDR1 as SGHVS and CDR2 as FQNEAQ. The CDR3 loop spans 13 amino acids. V lost 4 bases to trimming and J lost 5 bases, with 9 bases between them. The CDR3 sequence: CASSSQGDQPQHF. For the CDR3, the DNA is TGTGCCAGCAGCTCACAGGGAGATCAGCCCCAGCATTTT.

The chain employs TRBV9 and TRBJ2-2; D unclear. Trimming stripped 0 bases from V and 1 base from J, with 7 bases between. Per the germline V gene, CDR1 is SGDLS and CDR2 is YYNGEE. The length of the CDR3 is 15 residues. CDR3: CASSVGTVNTGELFF. The CDR3 DNA reads TGTGCCAGCAGCGTAGGGACGGTGAACACCGGGGAGCTGTTTTTT. Combining the CDR3 with reference TRBV9 and TRBJ2-2 gives the whole variable domain DSGVTQTPKHLITATGQRVTLRCSPRSGDLSVYWYQQSLDQGLQFLIQYYNGEERAKGNILERFSAQQFPDLHSELNLSSLELGDSALYFCASSVGTVNTGELFFGEGSRLTVL.

This chain connects TRBV28 to TRBJ1-2; D ambiguous. Trimming removed 1 base from V and 4 bases from J, with 4 bases in between. The CDR3 is 12 residues long. Germline V lookup: CDR1 MDHEN, CDR2 SYDVKM. CDR3 bases: TGTGCCAGCAGTTTATCCCTCTATGGCTACACCTTC. Translated, it gives CASSLSLYGYTF.

J is TRBJ2-5 and V is TRBV7-9, with a weak D call TRBD2 (5 bases). The length of the CDR3 is 15 residues. Trimming removed 5 bases from V and 1 base from J, with 14 bases in between. Germline V gene lookup returns CDR1 SEHNR and CDR2 FQNEAQ (reference sequence). CDR3 nucleotides: TGTGCCAGCAGCAACGGCCCCCGGGGCCAAGAGACCCAGTACTTC. This sequence encodes CASSNGPRGQETQYF. Full variable domain (outside the CDR3, taken from reference TRBV7-9 and TRBJ2-5): DTGVSQNPRHKITKRGQNVTFRCDPISEHNRLYWYRQTLGQGPEFLTYFQNEAQLEKSRLLSDRFSAERPKGSFSTLEIQRTEQGDSAMYLCASSNGPRGQETQYFGPGTRLLVL.

This clone was picked up a small number of times. The V and J genes are TRBV2 and TRBJ2-2; the match to TRBD2 covers 9 bases. The V gene's germline CDR1 is SNHLY and CDR2 FYNNEI. CDR3 length equals 14 residues. The V and J ends lost 8 bases and 3 bases, in that order; junction bases with no gene match: 4. The CDR3 sequence is CASSGTSYTGELFF. The DNA for the CDR3 is TGTGCCAGCTCCGGGACTAGCTACACCGGGGAGCTGTTTTTT.

The chain is built from TRBV27 and TRBJ1-2; TRBD1 might be the D (5 bases). V was pared by 0 bases and J by 7 bases, with 12 bases between. Germline CDR1 and CDR2: MNHEY and SMNVEV (reference sequence). This CDR3 region has 14 residues. The CDR3 bases are TGTGCCAGCAGTTTATCTCCCAGGGCGGGTGGCTACACCTTC. It specifies CASSLSPRAGGYTF.

The rearrangement links TRBV5-1 to TRBJ2-1; 7 bases are shared with TRBD1. Trimming at V came to 6 bases and at J to 2 bases, leaving 8 bases not matched to a gene. Germline CDR1 reads SGHRS; CDR2 reads YFSETQ. The CDR3 is 15 amino acids. The CDR3 nucleotides read TGCGCCAGCAACTGGGCAGGGGGTCCCTACAATGAGCAGTTCTTC. This encodes CASNWAGGPYNEQFF.

A few counts support this clone. The chain uses TRBV11-2 and TRBJ1-5, with D maybe TRBD1 (6 bases). The CDR3 is made up of 13 amino acids. Germline CDR1 SGHAT, CDR2 FQNNGV. Deletions cut 5 bases from V and 5 bases from J, with 10 bases between. CDR3 region: CASSRQADQPQHF. DNA of the CDR3: TGTGCCAGCAGCCGACAGGCCGATCAGCCCCAGCATTTT.

This sequence joins TRBV18 and TRBJ2-3, with 8 bases aligning to TRBD1. The length of the CDR3 is 14 residues. V shed 6 bases, J shed 0 bases, and the junction held 2 bases outside the gene matches. Germline V gene sequence: CDR1 KGHSH, CDR2 LQKENI. CDR3 region: CASSRTGSTDTQYF. The DNA for the CDR3 is TGTGCCAGCTCGCGGACAGGGAGCACAGATACGCAGTATTTT. Looking up the rest from reference TRBV18 and TRBJ2-3 gives the full variable domain: NAGVMQNPRHLVRRRGQEARLRCSPMKGHSHVYWYRQLPEEGLKFMVYLQKENIIDESGMPKERFSAEFPKEGPSILRIQQVVRGDSAAYFCASSRTGSTDTQYFGPGTRLTVL.

J is TRBJ2-7 and V is TRBV25-1; 10 bases are shared with TRBD2. Germline V gene sequence: CDR1 MGHDK, CDR2 SYGVNS. The CDR3 spans 14 residues. The ends lost 3 bases at V and 6 bases at J; junction bases unmatched: 5. The CDR3 DNA sequence: TGTGCCAGCAGTGAGAGCGGGAGGGCCACCGAGCAGTACTTC. Encoded protein: CASSESGRATEQYF.

This chain connects TRBV11-3 to TRBJ2-2; D is unresolved. Germline values: CDR1 SGHNT, CDR2 YENEEA. V lost 5 bases, J lost 0 bases, and 4 bases lay in between. This CDR3 is 13 amino acids long. The CDR3 nucleotides read TGTGCCAGCAGCCGACCGAACACCGGGGAGCTGTTTTTT. Its translation is CASSRPNTGELFF. Looking up the rest from reference TRBV11-3 and TRBJ2-2 gives the full variable domain: EAGVVQSPRYKIIEKKQPVAFWCNPISGHNTLYWYLQNLGQGPELLIRYENEEAVDDSQLPKDRFSAERLKGVDSTLKIQPAELGDSAVYLCASSRPNTGELFFGEGSRLTVL.

The CDR3: CASRQGSYEQYF. In DNA, the CDR3 is TGTGCCAGTCGACAGGGCTCCTACGAGCAGTACTTC. The gene calls are TRBV19 and TRBJ2-7; TRBD1 matches 7 bases. V lost 8 bases, J lost 0 bases, and 1 base stayed unmatched. The CDR3 covers 12 residues. Germline-derived CDR1 and CDR2 are LNHDA and SQIVND (reference sequence).

This chain uses TRBV6-6 with TRBJ1-5; D unclear. The V end lost 10 bases, the J end lost 0 bases, and 13 bases lay between the germline ends. This CDR3 region has 14 residues. Germline V lookup: CDR1 MNHNY, CDR2 SVGAGI (reference sequence). The CDR3 here is CATSALDSNQPQHF. In nucleotides, the CDR3 is TGTGCCACCTCCGCTTTGGATAGCAATCAGCCCCAGCATTTT.

In this sample, this clone turned up a few times. V is TRBV18 and J is TRBJ2-5; 9 positions match TRBD1. The ends lost 3 bases at V and 5 bases at J; junction bases unmatched: 7. Per germline, CDR1 KGHSH and CDR2 LQKENI. The CDR3 is made up of 15 amino acids. For the CDR3, the DNA is TGTGCCAGCTCACCCCCGGACAGGGGACTCGAGACCCAGTACTTC. Translating gives CASSPPDRGLETQYF.

J is TRBJ1-5 and V is TRBV7-2, with TRBD1 matching 9 bases. Germline V lookup: CDR1 SGHTA, CDR2 FQGNSA. The CDR3 sequence is 15 residues long. Trimming took 5 bases from V and 7 from J; bases not matched to a gene: 9. The CDR3 bases are TGTGCCAGCAGCCCGGAGGGACAGGGAAGGCAGCCCCAGCATTTT. Protein sequence: CASSPEGQGRQPQHF.

To note about this clone: Other DNA sequences in the same sample also yield this CDR3. This chain uses TRBV5-1 with TRBJ2-5, with D uncertain. Germline V lookup: CDR1 SGHRS, CDR2 YFSETQ. CDR3 length: 11 residues. V was trimmed by 3 bases and J by 1 base, leaving 1 base between them. CDR3 sequence: CASSSQETQYF. The CDR3 region has the DNA TGCGCCAGCAGCTCCCAAGAGACCCAGTACTTC.

V and J are TRBV28 and TRBJ2-7, with a weak D call TRBD2 (6 bases). Trimming stripped 3 bases from V and 2 bases from J, with 11 bases between. The CDR3 length is 14 residues. Germline V gene lookup returns CDR1 MDHEN and CDR2 SYDVKM. The CDR3 bases are TGTGCCAGCAGTTTGTCGAGACTAGCCTACGAGCAGTACTTC. Encoded protein: CASSLSRLAYEQYF. Using reference TRBV28 and TRBJ2-7 for the parts outside the CDR3, the full variable domain is DVKVTQSSRYLVKRTGEKVFLECVQDMDHENMFWYRQDPGLGLRLIYFSYDVKMKEKGDIPEGYSVSREKKERFSLILESASTNQTSMYLCASSLSRLAYEQYFGPGTRLTVT.

This clone turned up a few times. This chain joins TRBV29-1 and TRBJ2-2; TRBD2 is a possible D gene (5 bases). Trimming removed 7 bases from V and 4 bases from J, with 10 bases in between. This CDR3 spans 12 amino acids. The V gene's germline CDR1 is SQVTM and CDR2 ANQGSEA. The CDR3 region is CSARDSTGELFF. The CDR3 nucleotides are TGCAGCGCCCGGGATTCCACCGGGGAGCTGTTTTTT.

The J gene is TRBJ2-5, the V gene TRBV5-8; weak D call: TRBD1 (6 bases). There are 14 residues in the CDR3. V lost 4 bases, J lost 2 bases, and 12 bases lay in between. Germline CDR1 is SGHTS and CDR2 is YDEGEE. CDR3 sequence: CASSVYDRQETQYF. The CDR3, as DNA: TGTGCCAGCAGCGTCTACGACAGGCAAGAGACCCAGTACTTC.

V and J are TRBV19 and TRBJ2-7; D perhaps matches TRBD1 (6 bases). Trimming stripped 8 bases from V and 6 bases from J, with 17 bases between. Germline V gene lookup returns CDR1 LNHDA and CDR2 SQIVND (reference sequence). The CDR3 is 13 residues long. CDR3 nucleotide sequence: TGTGCCAGTGGATACAGGGACCCCTGCGAGCAGTACTTC. This gives the protein CASGYRDPCEQYF.

The chain employs TRBV11-1 and TRBJ1-1; D remains ambiguous. V was clipped by 1 base and J by 2 bases, with 8 bases between them. Germline V gene data show CDR1 as SGHAT and CDR2 as FQDESV (reference sequence). This CDR3 contains 14 residues. The CDR3 loop reads CASSLDMGNTEAFF. The CDR3 coding sequence is TGTGCCAGCAGCTTAGACATGGGAAACACTGAAGCTTTCTTT.

The chain recombines TRBV9 with TRBJ1-1; D remains unclear. Germline-derived CDR1 and CDR2 are SGDLS and YYNGEE. Trimming removed 8 bases from V and 1 base from J, with 12 bases in between. The CDR3 spans 13 residues. This CDR3 reads CASAVGWNTEAFF. The CDR3, as DNA: TGTGCCAGTGCCGTGGGGTGGAACACTGAAGCTTTCTTT.

This chain connects TRBV28 to TRBJ2-7, with 7 bases aligning to TRBD2. Germline loops: CDR1 MDHEN, CDR2 SYDVKM. CDR3 length: 13 residues. Trimming took 5 bases from V and 5 from J; bases not matched to a gene: 6. CDR3 DNA: TGTGCCAGCAGTCTGCGGGAGTATGACGAGCAGTACTTC. Its translation: CASSLREYDEQYF. Based on the CDR3 plus reference TRBV28 and TRBJ2-7, the full variable domain is DVKVTQSSRYLVKRTGEKVFLECVQDMDHENMFWYRQDPGLGLRLIYFSYDVKMKEKGDIPEGYSVSREKKERFSLILESASTNQTSMYLCASSLREYDEQYFGPGTRLTVT.

The V and J genes are TRBV5-3 and TRBJ2-7, with a weak D call TRBD1 (6 bases). TRBV5-3 is identified as an open reading frame with a role that is uncertain. This CDR3 has 14 residues. V was cut by 1 base and J by 0 bases, with 8 bases left in between. The CDR3 here is CARSLTGTSYEQYF. For the CDR3, the DNA is TGTGCCAGAAGCTTGACAGGGACCTCCTACGAGCAGTACTTC.

V usage is TRBV18 and J usage is TRBJ2-1, with TRBD2 as a possible D gene (5 bases). CDR1 and CDR2 (germline): KGHSH, LQKENI. The CDR3 spans 11 residues. V lost 6 bases, J lost 7 bases, and 7 bases lay in between. CDR3 sequence reads: CASSPGNEQFF. The CDR3 DNA reads as TGTGCCAGCTCTCCGGGGAATGAGCAGTTCTTC. The full variable domain, completed using reference TRBV18 and TRBJ2-1, is NAGVMQNPRHLVRRRGQEARLRCSPMKGHSHVYWYRQLPEEGLKFMVYLQKENIIDESGMPKERFSAEFPKEGPSILRIQQVVRGDSAAYFCASSPGNEQFFGPGTRLTVL.

The rearrangement links TRBV7-2 to TRBJ1-1; D is uncertain. The ends were cut back, 0 bases at V and 1 base at J, with 6 bases in the middle. CDR1 and CDR2 (germline): SGHTA, FQGNSA. The CDR3 extends over 14 amino acids. CDR3 sequence: CASSLARKNTEAFF. The CDR3 DNA sequence: TGTGCCAGCAGCTTAGCGCGGAAGAACACTGAAGCTTTCTTT.